Each of the 31 T cell receptor beta chains below was sequenced from the same sample in a study of T-cell reconstitution after alpha-beta-depleted transplantation in children. For TCRbeta, the library was prepared with unique molecular identifiers. One entry per CDR3 protein results from TCRdb running MiXCR on the PCR reads. The sample records hundreds of thousands of distinct CDR3 sequences, 15% to 20% being singletons. Sequencing was performed on PBMCs, mostly from graft donor cells, taken 360 days after TCRalphabeta/CD19-depleted stem cell transplant. The receptors originated from a male patient aged 2-9 years who had a stem cell transplant for acute lymphoblastic leukemia, so the T cells may come from the graft donor.

This clonotype was seen more than once but under ten times. This chain uses TRBV4-2 with TRBJ2-4; weak D call: TRBD2 (5 bases). Trimming stripped 0 bases from V and 0 bases from J, with 9 bases between. CDR3 size: 16 residues. CDR1 and CDR2 from the germline V gene are LGHNA and YNFKEQ. CDR3 region: CASSQDMGVAKNIQYF. CDR3 DNA: TGTGCCAGCAGCCAAGACATGGGAGTAGCCAAAAACATTCAGTACTTC.

This clonotype has just a few counts. The rearrangement joins TRBV20-1 to TRBJ2-5, with TRBD1 matching over 7 bases. V was pared by 5 bases and J by 5 bases, with 5 bases of the junction left unmatched. Germline lookup yields CDR1 DFQATT and CDR2 SNEGSKA (reference sequence). The CDR3 sequence is 12 residues long. The CDR3 coding sequence is TGCAGTGCTGGCAAGACAGGGGAGACCCAGTACTTC. Amino acids: CSAGKTGETQYF.

This chain joins TRBV5-5 and TRBJ2-7; the match to TRBD1 covers 7 bases. Germline V gives CDR1 SGHKS, CDR2 YYEKEE (reference sequence). The V and J ends lost 0 bases and 4 bases, in that order; junction bases with no gene match: 10. This CDR3 region has 16 residues. For the CDR3, the DNA is TGTGCCAGCAGCTTGGGGAACGATGACAGGGCGTACGAGCAGTACTTC. This codes for CASSLGNDDRAYEQYF.

The sample holds a few counts of this clonotype. The chain joins TRBV20-1 to TRBJ2-1; the D gene is possibly TRBD1 (6 bases). V was trimmed by 1 base and J by 10 bases, leaving 11 bases between them. Germline values: CDR1 DFQATT, CDR2 SNEGSKA (reference sequence). This CDR3 comprises 12 residues. Written as DNA, the CDR3 is TGCAGTGCTAGAGTCAGGGGACAAGAGCAGTTCTTC. Translating it yields CSARVRGQEQFF.

The table lists this clonotype with a count of one. The chain joins TRBV6-2 or TRBV6-3 to TRBJ2-3, with D perhaps matching TRBD1 or TRBD2 (5 bases each). Germline-derived CDR1 and CDR2 are MNHEY and SVGEGT. The CDR3 length is 15 residues. V lost 0 bases and J 2 bases, leaving 9 bases between the germline ends. CDR3 nucleotides: TGTGCCAGCAGTTACTCCGGGACCGACACAGATACGCAGTATTTT. This codes for CASSYSGTDTDTQYF.

The V call is TRBV7-9, the J call TRBJ2-3, with D possibly TRBD1 on 5 matching bases. With 5 bases removed from V and 6 bases from J, the gap between germline ends came to 18 bases. The CDR3 sequence is 15 residues long. Germline-derived CDR1 and CDR2 are SEHNR and FQNEAQ (reference sequence). This CDR3 reads CASSNHWNRPDTQYF. CDR3 nucleotide sequence: TGTGCCAGCAGCAACCACTGGAACAGGCCGGATACGCAGTATTTT.

This clonotype was recorded at least ten times. This rearrangement joins TRBV25-1 to TRBJ2-4, with 9 bases identical to TRBD1. The CDR3 spans 16 residues. Per the germline V gene, CDR1 is MGHDK and CDR2 is SYGVNS. Unmatched junction bases numbered 7, after V lost 3 bases and J lost 4 bases. CDR3 coding DNA: TGTGCCAGCAGTGACGGGACAGGGAGGGGGAAAAACATTCAGTACTTC. It is translated as CASSDGTGRGKNIQYF.

This clonotype was observed many times. The chain joins TRBV4-3 to TRBJ2-5; D ambiguous. Germline CDR1 and CDR2: LGHNA and YSLEER. The CDR3 covers 15 residues. V was pared by 0 bases and J by 1 base, with 9 bases between. The CDR3 DNA is TGCGCCAGCAGCCAAGAGCTCCTATTCCAAGAGACCCAGTACTTC. It encodes CASSQELLFQETQYF.

The V call is TRBV28, the J call TRBJ2-1; 7 bases are a match to TRBD1. This CDR3 has 16 amino acids. V was pared by 4 bases and J by 8 bases, with 14 bases of the junction left unmatched. CDR1 MDHEN and CDR2 SYDVKM come from the germline V gene. CDR3 region: CASSWAWDSRDDEQFF. Here the CDR3 DNA reads TGTGCCAGCAGTTGGGCGTGGGACAGTAGGGATGATGAGCAGTTCTTC.

The J gene is TRBJ2-1, the V gene TRBV9; D may be TRBD1 or TRBD2 (5 bases each). The CDR3 has 15 residues. CDR1 SGDLS and CDR2 YYNGEE come from the germline V gene. V lost 2 bases to trimming and J lost 3 bases, with 12 bases between them. The CDR3 reads CASSVSGTDYNEQFF. CDR3 in DNA: TGTGCCAGCAGCGTCTCCGGGACGGACTACAATGAGCAGTTCTTC.

This clonotype has just a few counts. CDR3 sequence (DNA): TGTGCCACCAGCAGAGACCCGAACACCGGGGAGCTGTTTTTT. As protein: CATSRDPNTGELFF. This sequence joins TRBV24-1 and TRBJ2-2, with D hard to call. Germline V CDR1 and CDR2: KGHDR, SFDVKD. Trimming removed 7 bases from V and 0 bases from J, with 8 bases in between. The CDR3 spans 14 residues.

This clonotype was counted between two and nine times. This rearrangement joins TRBV6-2 or TRBV6-3 to TRBJ2-3, with D possibly matching TRBD2 (6 bases). The CDR3 extends over 13 amino acids. Germline V CDR1 and CDR2: MNHEY, SVGEGT. V was cut by 8 bases and J by 6 bases, with 15 bases left in between. The DNA for the CDR3 is TGTGCCAGCGGAGGGCTAGCGCGGGATACGCAGTATTTT. This translates into CASGGLARDTQYF.

This clonotype was observed a handful of times. The genes are TRBV28 and TRBJ2-7, with D possibly called TRBD1 or TRBD2 (7 bases each). Trimming stripped 4 bases from V and 4 bases from J, with 17 bases between. The CDR3 extends over 15 amino acids. Germline loops: CDR1 MDHEN, CDR2 SYDVKM. The CDR3 loop is CASSSPRGGFYEQYF. Here the CDR3 DNA reads TGTGCCAGCAGTTCCCCCAGGGGGGGGTTTTACGAGCAGTACTTC.

V is TRBV4-1 and J is TRBJ2-7; TRBD2 matches at 7 bases. V shed 0 bases, J shed 1 base, and the junction held 6 bases outside the gene matches. Germline-derived CDR1 and CDR2 are MGHRA and YSYEKL. The CDR3 extends over 16 amino acids. The CDR3 nucleotides are TGCGCCAGCAGCCAAGAAGTAACTAGCGTGTCCTACGAGCAGTACTTC. Translation gives CASSQEVTSVSYEQYF.

In its sample, this clonotype was seen a few times. DNA for the CDR3: TGCAGTGCGGGGGGACAGGGCAGCACAGATACGCAGTATTTT. Translation: CSAGGQGSTDTQYF. The chain couples TRBV20-1 to TRBJ2-3; 9 nucleotides match TRBD1. This CDR3 contains 14 residues. Trimming at V came to 6 bases and at J to 0 bases, leaving 4 bases not matched to a gene. CDR1 and CDR2 from the germline V gene are DFQATT and SNEGSKA (reference sequence).

V usage is TRBV5-6 and J usage is TRBJ2-1; the D gene could be TRBD1 or TRBD2 (6 bases each). This CDR3 contains 15 residues. Germline assignment: CDR1 SGHDT and CDR2 YYEEEE. With 4 bases removed from V and 6 bases from J, the gap between germline ends came to 17 bases. CDR3 coding DNA: TGTGCCAGCAGCCCGGGGGCTGCCCCGGTCAATGAGCAGTTCTTC. It codes for CASSPGAAPVNEQFF.

This clonotype was seen repeatedly, ten times or more. Here the CDR3 reads CSASGGKLAGWAGELFF. The CDR3 coding sequence is TGCAGTGCTAGCGGGGGAAAACTAGCGGGATGGGCCGGGGAGCTGTTTTTT. The genes are TRBV20-1 and TRBJ2-2, with TRBD2 matching 10 bases. V was pared by 3 bases and J by 6 bases, with 13 bases of the junction left unmatched. The CDR3 is 17 amino acids. In germline, CDR1 is DFQATT, CDR2 SNEGSKA (reference sequence).

This clonotype was detected only a few times. This chain connects TRBV29-1 to TRBJ2-7; D perhaps matches TRBD2 (6 bases). V was shortened by 0 bases and J by 3 bases, with 15 bases between the two germline ends. CDR1 and CDR2 (germline): SQVTM, ANQGSEA. This CDR3 contains 15 residues. This CDR3 reads CSVEDLGGGSYEQYF. The CDR3 region has the DNA TGCAGCGTTGAAGATCTTGGTGGGGGGAGCTACGAGCAGTACTTC.

V is TRBV10-3 and J is TRBJ2-3; D could derive from TRBD1 or TRBD2 (5 bases each). The CDR3 is 15 amino acids. Trimming removed 2 bases at V and 5 bases at J, with 14 bases between. The V gene's germline CDR1 is ENHRY and CDR2 SYGVKD. CDR3 DNA: TGTGCCATCAGTGAGAGGGGACCAGCGCAAGATACGCAGTATTTT. Translating gives CAISERGPAQDTQYF.

The chain combines TRBV30 with TRBJ2-7; D is unresolved. Trimming took 3 bases from V and 2 from J, leaving 17 bases between them. CDR3 length equals 15 residues. CDR1 and CDR2 (germline): GTSNPN, SVGIG (reference sequence). The CDR3 region is CAWRDRTEDPYEQYF. For the CDR3, the DNA is TGTGCCTGGAGGGATAGGACCGAAGACCCCTACGAGCAGTACTTC.

The chain carries TRBV20-1 and TRBJ2-3, with unresolved D. V was cut by 4 bases and J by 1 base, with 6 bases left in between. This CDR3 is built from 12 residues. CDR1 DFQATT and CDR2 SNEGSKA come from the germline V gene (reference sequence). This chain's CDR3 is CSATTGTDTQYF. In nucleotides, the CDR3 is TGCAGTGCTACCACAGGCACAGATACGCAGTATTTT.

This clonotype was detected a few times. The chain has TRBV12-3 or TRBV12-4 and TRBJ1-1; D uncertain. Trimming cost V 0 bases and J 8 bases, with 10 bases left between them. This CDR3 contains 13 residues. Here the CDR3 reads CASSLAGSREAFF. The CDR3 DNA reads as TGTGCCAGCAGTTTAGCCGGCTCCCGCGAAGCTTTCTTT.

The rearrangement uses TRBV27 and TRBJ2-7; TRBD2 might be the D (5 bases). Germline loops: CDR1 MNHEY, CDR2 SMNVEV (reference sequence). The CDR3 has 12 amino acids. Trimming took 4 bases from V and 7 from J, leaving 11 bases between them. CDR3 DNA: TGTGCCAGCAGTTACAGTCGCGGGGAGCAGTACTTC. Its protein product is CASSYSRGEQYF.

The chain combines TRBV9 with TRBJ2-2, with 7 bases that match TRBD2. The germline gives CDR1 SGDLS, CDR2 YYNGEE. This CDR3 spans 16 amino acids. The junction had 9 bases not matched to a gene; V was cut back by 4 bases and J by 3 bases. The CDR3, as DNA: TGTGCCAGCAGCCCGACGTGGGGGGGGGACACCGGGGAGCTGTTTTTT. It is translated as CASSPTWGGDTGELFF.

The J gene is TRBJ2-2, the V gene TRBV20-1, with 7 bases matching TRBD2. V trimming: 3 bases; J trimming: 3 bases; junction bases outside the gene matches: 4. Germline values: CDR1 DFQATT, CDR2 SNEGSKA (reference sequence). The CDR3 contains 14 residues. The CDR3, as DNA: TGCAGTGCTAGTGGACTAGTGGACACCGGGGAGCTGTTTTTT. Translation: CSASGLVDTGELFF.

This clonotype was detected ten times or more. This sequence joins TRBV29-1 and TRBJ2-2; tentatively, D is TRBD1 (6 bases). Germline loops: CDR1 SQVTM, CDR2 ANQGSEA. Trimming left V 5 bases short and J 5 bases short, with 9 bases between. The CDR3 is made up of 12 amino acids. CDR3 DNA: TGCAGCGTTACAGGGTGGACCGGGGAGCTGTTTTTT. Protein sequence: CSVTGWTGELFF.

The gene calls are TRBV7-8 and TRBJ2-1, with 10 bases identical to TRBD2. Germline CDR1 and CDR2: SGHVS and FQNEAQ. This CDR3 has 16 residues. J was trimmed by 4 bases and V by 1 base; bases with no gene match: 4. The DNA for the CDR3 is TGTGCCAGCAGCTTAGTCACTAGCGGGACTTACAATGAGCAGTTCTTC. Protein product: CASSLVTSGTYNEQFF.

V is TRBV14 and J is TRBJ1-1; D may be TRBD1 (5 bases). The CDR3 length is 13 residues. Trimming took 3 bases from V and 2 from J, leaving 7 bases between them. Germline values: CDR1 SGHDN, CDR2 FVKESK. CDR3: CASSQTANTEAFF. For the CDR3, the DNA is TGTGCCAGCAGCCAGACAGCCAACACTGAAGCTTTCTTT.

The chain uses TRBV27 and TRBJ2-2; no reliable D call. Germline V gene lookup returns CDR1 MNHEY and CDR2 SMNVEV (reference sequence). V was trimmed by 5 bases and J by 8 bases, leaving 9 bases between them. The CDR3 is 12 residues long. The CDR3 protein is CASSPLGGELFF. CDR3 sequence (DNA): TGTGCCAGCAGTCCTCTGGGTGGGGAGCTGTTTTTT.

This chain joins TRBV7-2 and TRBJ2-2; D remains unclear. Trimming cost V 5 bases and J 7 bases, with 14 bases left between them. The CDR3 runs 14 residues. Germline lookup yields CDR1 SGHTA and CDR2 FQGNSA. CDR3 amino acids: CASSPSVSHGELFF. The CDR3 DNA reads as TGTGCCAGCAGCCCTTCGGTGTCTCACGGGGAGCTGTTTTTT.

This clonotype was picked up a small number of times. This chain links TRBV6-5 with TRBJ1-5; D not resolved. The V end was cut by 6 bases, the J end by 6 bases, with 9 bases between. The CDR3 runs 12 residues. Germline V CDR1 and CDR2: MNHEY, SVGAGI. In nucleotides, the CDR3 is TGTGCCAGCAGCAAGGGAGGTCAGCCCCAGCATTTT. Translated, it gives CASSKGGQPQHF.